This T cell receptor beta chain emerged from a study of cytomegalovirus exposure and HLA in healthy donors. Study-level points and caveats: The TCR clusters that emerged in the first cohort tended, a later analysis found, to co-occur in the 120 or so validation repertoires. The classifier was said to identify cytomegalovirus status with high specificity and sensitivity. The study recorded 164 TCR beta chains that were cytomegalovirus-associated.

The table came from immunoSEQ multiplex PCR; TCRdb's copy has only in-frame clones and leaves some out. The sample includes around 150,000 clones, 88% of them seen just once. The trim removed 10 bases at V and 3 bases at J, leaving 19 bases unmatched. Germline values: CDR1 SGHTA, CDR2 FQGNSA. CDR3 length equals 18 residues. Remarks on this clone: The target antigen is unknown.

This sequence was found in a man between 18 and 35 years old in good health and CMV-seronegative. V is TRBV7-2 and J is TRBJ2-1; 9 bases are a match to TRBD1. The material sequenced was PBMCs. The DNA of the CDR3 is TGTGCCACTCCGGTCGGACAGGGGTCCCCTAGAGGCTACAATGAGCAGTTCTTC. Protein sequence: CATPVGQGSPRGYNEQFF.